The clone carrying this T cell receptor beta chain was observed once. The antigen remains undetermined. V was shortened by 3 bases and J by 0 bases, with 6 bases between the two germline ends. Germline-derived CDR1 and CDR2 are LNHDA and SQIVND (reference sequence). The CDR3 totals 14 residues. This sample stems from a study of STAT5B mutations in CD4+ large granular lymphocyte leukemia. Study-wide points: Top patient clones used TRBV06 genes more often: 8/27 versus 2/35 in controls.

The repertoire was sequenced with immunoSEQ multiplex PCR; TCRdb's copy has only in-frame clones and lacks some. The sample lists about 33,000 clones, around four fifths occurring once. The rearrangement uses TRBV19 and TRBJ2-1; no firm D call. The sequenced material came from CD4+ T cells from blood buffy coats. The TCR comes from a human donor in good health. CDR3 nucleotides: TGTGCCAGTAGTATTTCCAACTCCTACAATGAGCAGTTCTTC. This translates into CASSISNSYNEQFF.